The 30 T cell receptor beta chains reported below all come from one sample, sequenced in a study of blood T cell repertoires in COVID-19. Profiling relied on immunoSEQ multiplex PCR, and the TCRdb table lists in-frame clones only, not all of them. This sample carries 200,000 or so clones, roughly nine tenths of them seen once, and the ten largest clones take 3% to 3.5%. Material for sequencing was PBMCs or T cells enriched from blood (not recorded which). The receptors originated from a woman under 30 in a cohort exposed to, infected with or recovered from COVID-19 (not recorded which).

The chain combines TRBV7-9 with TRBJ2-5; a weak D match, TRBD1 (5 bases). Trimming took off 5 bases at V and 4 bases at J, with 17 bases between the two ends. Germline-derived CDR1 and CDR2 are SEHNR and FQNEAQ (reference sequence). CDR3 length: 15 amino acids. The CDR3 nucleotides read TGTGCCAGCAGCCCCCAGGGATCCGGGTCAGAGACCCAGTACTTC. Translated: CASSPQGSGSETQYF.

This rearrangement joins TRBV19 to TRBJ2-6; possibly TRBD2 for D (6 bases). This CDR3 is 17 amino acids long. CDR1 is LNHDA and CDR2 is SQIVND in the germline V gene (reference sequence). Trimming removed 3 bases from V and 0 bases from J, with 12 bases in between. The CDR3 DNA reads TGTGCCAGTAGTATTAGGACGGGGGTCTCTGGGGCCAACGTCCTGACTTTC. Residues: CASSIRTGVSGANVLTF.

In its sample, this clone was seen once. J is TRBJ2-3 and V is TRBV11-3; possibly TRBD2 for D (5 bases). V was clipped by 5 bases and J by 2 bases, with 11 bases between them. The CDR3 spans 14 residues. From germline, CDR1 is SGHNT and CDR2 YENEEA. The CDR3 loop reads CASSLVGVTDTQYF. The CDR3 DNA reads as TGTGCCAGCAGCCTCGTCGGGGTCACAGATACGCAGTATTTT.

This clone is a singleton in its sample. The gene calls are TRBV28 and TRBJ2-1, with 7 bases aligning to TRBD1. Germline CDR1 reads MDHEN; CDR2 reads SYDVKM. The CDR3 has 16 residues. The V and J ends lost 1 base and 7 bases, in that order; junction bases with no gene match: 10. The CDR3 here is CASSLSSGTAWNEQFF. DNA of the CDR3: TGTGCCAGCAGTTTATCATCAGGGACAGCGTGGAATGAGCAGTTCTTC.

The CDR3 nucleotides are TGTGCCAGCAGCCAAAGGGTGGAGGGCTACGAGCAGTACTTC. Translation gives CASSQRVEGYEQYF. This rearrangement joins TRBV3-1 (or the pseudogene TRBV3-2) to TRBJ2-7, with D possibly matching TRBD2 (6 bases). The CDR3 loop spans 14 amino acids. Germline V lookup: CDR1 LGHDT, CDR2 YNNKEL (reference sequence). Between the trimmed V and J ends, which lost 2 bases and 3 bases, there was a span of 11 bases.

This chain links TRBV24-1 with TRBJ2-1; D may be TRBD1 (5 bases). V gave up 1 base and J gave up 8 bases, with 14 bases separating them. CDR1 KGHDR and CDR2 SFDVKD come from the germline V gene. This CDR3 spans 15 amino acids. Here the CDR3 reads CATSDLIQGADEQFF. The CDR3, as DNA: TGTGCCACCAGTGATTTAATCCAGGGTGCGGATGAGCAGTTCTTC.

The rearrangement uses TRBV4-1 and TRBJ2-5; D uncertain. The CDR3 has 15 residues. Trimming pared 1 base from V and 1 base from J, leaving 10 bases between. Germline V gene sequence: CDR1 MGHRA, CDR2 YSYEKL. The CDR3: CASSQGLAPQETQYF. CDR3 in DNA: TGCGCCAGCAGCCAAGGTCTGGCTCCCCAAGAGACCCAGTACTTC.

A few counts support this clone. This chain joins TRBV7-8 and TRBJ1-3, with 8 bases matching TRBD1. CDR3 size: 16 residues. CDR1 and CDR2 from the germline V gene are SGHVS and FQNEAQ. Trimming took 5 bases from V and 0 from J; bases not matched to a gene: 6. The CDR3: CASSPRTGSSGNTIYF. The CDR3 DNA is TGTGCCAGCAGCCCGAGGACAGGGAGCTCTGGAAACACCATATATTTT. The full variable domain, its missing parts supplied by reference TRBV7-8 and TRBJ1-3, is GAGVSQSPRYKVAKRGQDVALRCDPISGHVSLFWYQQALGQGPEFLTYFQNEAQLDKSGLPSDRFFAERPEGSVSTLKIQRTQQEDSAVYLCASSPRTGSSGNTIYFGEGSWLTVV.

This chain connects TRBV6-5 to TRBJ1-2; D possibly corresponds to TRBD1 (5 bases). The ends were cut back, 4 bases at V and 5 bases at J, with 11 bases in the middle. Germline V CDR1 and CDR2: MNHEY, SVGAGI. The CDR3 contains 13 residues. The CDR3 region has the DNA TGTGCCAGCAGTTGGAACCAGGGATATGGCTACACCTTC. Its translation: CASSWNQGYGYTF.

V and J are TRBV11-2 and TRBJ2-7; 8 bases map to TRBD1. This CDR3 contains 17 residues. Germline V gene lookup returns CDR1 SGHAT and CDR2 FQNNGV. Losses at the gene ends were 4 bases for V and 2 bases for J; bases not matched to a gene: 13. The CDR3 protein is CASSSQLDRGDPYEQYF. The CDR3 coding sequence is TGTGCCAGCAGCTCTCAGCTTGACAGGGGCGACCCCTACGAGCAGTACTTC.

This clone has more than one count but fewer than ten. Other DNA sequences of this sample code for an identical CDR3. In DNA form, the CDR3 reads TGTGCCAGCAGGGTGACAGGGAATCAGCCCCAGCATTTT. Translating gives CASRVTGNQPQHF. This chain links TRBV2 with TRBJ1-5; 7 bases line up with TRBD1. V gave up 6 bases and J gave up 4 bases; unmatched junction bases: 3. The V gene's germline CDR1 is SNHLY and CDR2 FYNNEI. This CDR3 has 13 residues.

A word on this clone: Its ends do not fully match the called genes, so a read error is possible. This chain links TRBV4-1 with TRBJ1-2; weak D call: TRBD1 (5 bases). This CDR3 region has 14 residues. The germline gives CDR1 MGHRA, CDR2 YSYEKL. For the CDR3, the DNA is TGCGCCAGCAGCATGGCGGGACGGAACTATGGATACACCTTC. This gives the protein CASSMAGRNYGYTF.

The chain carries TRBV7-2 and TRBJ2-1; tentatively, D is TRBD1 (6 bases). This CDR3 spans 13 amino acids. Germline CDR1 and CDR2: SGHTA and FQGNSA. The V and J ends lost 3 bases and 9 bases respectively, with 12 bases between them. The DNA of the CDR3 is TGTGCCAGCAGCTTTGGGTTCAGGGGTGAGCAGTTCTTC. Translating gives CASSFGFRGEQFF.

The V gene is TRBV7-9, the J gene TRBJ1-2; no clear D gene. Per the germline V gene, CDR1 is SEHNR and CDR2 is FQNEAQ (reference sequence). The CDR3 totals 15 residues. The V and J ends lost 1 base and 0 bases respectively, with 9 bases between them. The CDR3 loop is CASSLVASTNYGYTF. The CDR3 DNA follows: TGTGCCAGCAGCTTAGTAGCTTCTACTAACTATGGCTACACCTTC.

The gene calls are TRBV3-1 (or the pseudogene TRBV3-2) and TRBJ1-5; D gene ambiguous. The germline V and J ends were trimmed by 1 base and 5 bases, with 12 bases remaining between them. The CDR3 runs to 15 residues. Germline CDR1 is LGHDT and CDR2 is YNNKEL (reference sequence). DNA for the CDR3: TGTGCCAGCAGCCAAGGTCCCGGAGGGTATCAGCCCCAGCATTTT. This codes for CASSQGPGGYQPQHF.

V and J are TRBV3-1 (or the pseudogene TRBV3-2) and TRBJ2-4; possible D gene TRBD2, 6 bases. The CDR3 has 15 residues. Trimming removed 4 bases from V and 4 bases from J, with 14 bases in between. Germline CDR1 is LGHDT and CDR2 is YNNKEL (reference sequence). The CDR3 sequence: CASSPWRESKNIQYF. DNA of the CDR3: TGTGCCAGCAGCCCTTGGAGGGAGTCGAAAAACATTCAGTACTTC.

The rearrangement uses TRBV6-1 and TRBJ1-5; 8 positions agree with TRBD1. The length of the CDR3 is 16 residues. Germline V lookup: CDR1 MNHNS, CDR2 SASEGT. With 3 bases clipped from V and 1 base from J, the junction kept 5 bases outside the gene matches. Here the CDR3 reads CASSDGWTGSNQPQHF. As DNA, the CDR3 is TGTGCCAGCAGTGATGGATGGACAGGGAGCAATCAGCCCCAGCATTTT.

The CDR3 nucleotides read TGTGCCAGCAGGGAATTAGCGGGAGTTCCCTACAATGAGCAGTTCTTC. It is translated as CASRELAGVPYNEQFF. The chain joins TRBV27 to TRBJ2-1; 9 bases are a match to TRBD2. Per germline, CDR1 MNHEY and CDR2 SMNVEV (reference sequence). There are 16 residues in the CDR3. Unmatched junction bases numbered 8, after V lost 6 bases and J lost 2 bases.

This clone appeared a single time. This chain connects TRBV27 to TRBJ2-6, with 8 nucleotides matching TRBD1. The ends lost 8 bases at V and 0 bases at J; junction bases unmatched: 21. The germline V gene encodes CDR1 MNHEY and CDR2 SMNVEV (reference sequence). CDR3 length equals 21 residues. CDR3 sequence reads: CASSPIGGRGLDSSGANVLTF. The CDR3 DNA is TGTGCCAGCTCCCCAATCGGGGGCAGGGGGCTTGACAGCTCTGGGGCCAACGTCCTGACTTTC.

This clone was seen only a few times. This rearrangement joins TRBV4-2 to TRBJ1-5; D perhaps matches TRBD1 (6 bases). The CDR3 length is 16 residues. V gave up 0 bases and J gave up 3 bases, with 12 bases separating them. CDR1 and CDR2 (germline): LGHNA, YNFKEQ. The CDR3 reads CASSQEVTGANQPQHF. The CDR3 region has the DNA TGTGCCAGCAGCCAAGAGGTGACAGGCGCCAATCAGCCCCAGCATTTT.

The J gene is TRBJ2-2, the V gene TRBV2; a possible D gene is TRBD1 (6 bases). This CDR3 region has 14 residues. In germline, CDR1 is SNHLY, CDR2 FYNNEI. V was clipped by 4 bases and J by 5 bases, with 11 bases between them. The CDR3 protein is CASSVWTVTGELFF. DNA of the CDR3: TGTGCCAGCAGTGTATGGACAGTAACCGGGGAGCTGTTTTTT.

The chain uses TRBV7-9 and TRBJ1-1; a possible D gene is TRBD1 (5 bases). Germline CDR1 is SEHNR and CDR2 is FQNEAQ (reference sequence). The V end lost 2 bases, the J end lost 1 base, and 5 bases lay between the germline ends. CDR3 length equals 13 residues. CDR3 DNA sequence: TGTGCCAGCAGCTTAACAGGGAACACTGAAGCTTTCTTT. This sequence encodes CASSLTGNTEAFF.

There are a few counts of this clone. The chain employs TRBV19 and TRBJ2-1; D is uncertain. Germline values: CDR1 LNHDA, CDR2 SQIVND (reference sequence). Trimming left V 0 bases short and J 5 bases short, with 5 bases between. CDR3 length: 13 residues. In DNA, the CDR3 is TGTGCCAGTAGTATAGATCGAGACAATGAGCAGTTCTTC. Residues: CASSIDRDNEQFF.

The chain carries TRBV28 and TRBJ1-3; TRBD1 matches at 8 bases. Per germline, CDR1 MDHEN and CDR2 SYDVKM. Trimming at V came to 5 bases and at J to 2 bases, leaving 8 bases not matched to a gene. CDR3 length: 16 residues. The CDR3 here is CASSPLQGVAGNTIYF. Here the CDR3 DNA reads TGTGCCAGCAGTCCCCTACAGGGGGTAGCTGGAAACACCATATATTTT.

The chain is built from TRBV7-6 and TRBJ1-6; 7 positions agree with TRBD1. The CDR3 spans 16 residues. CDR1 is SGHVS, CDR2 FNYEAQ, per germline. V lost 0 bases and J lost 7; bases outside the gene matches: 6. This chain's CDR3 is CASSLARTGLNSPLHF. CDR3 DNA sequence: TGTGCCAGCAGCTTAGCACGGACAGGACTGAATTCACCCCTCCACTTT. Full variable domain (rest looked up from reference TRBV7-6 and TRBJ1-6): GAGVSQSPRYKVTKRGQDVALRCDPISGHVSLYWYRQALGQGPEFLTYFNYEAQQDKSGLPNDRFSAERPEGSISTLTIQRTEQRDSAMYRCASSLARTGLNSPLHFGNGTRLTVT.

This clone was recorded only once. The CDR3 region has the DNA TGTGCCAGCAGTTTATTTGGGGGAGGCGAGCAGTTCTTC. Amino acids: CASSLFGGGEQFF. The chain links TRBV27 to TRBJ2-1; maybe TRBD2 (6 bases). Germline CDR1 reads MNHEY; CDR2 reads SMNVEV (reference sequence). CDR3 length: 13 amino acids. Trimming took off 1 base at V and 10 bases at J, with 11 bases between the two ends.

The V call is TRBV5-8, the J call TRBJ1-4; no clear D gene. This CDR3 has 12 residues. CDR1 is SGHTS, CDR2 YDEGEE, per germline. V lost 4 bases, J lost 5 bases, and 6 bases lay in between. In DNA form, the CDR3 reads TGTGCCAGCAGCCCTCCGAATGAAAAACTGTTTTTT. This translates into CASSPPNEKLFF.

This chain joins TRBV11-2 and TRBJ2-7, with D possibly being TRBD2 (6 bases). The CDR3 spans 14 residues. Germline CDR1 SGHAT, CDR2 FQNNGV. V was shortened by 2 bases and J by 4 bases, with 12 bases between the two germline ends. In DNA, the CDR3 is TGTGCCAGCAGCTTACAGGCGGCGGGATACGAGCAGTACTTC. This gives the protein CASSLQAAGYEQYF.

The CDR3 DNA reads TGTGCCAGCTCGGGCGGGATAAATCAGCCCCAGCATTTT. The encoded protein is CASSGGINQPQHF. V is TRBV18 and J is TRBJ1-5, with D unresolved. The V gene's germline CDR1 is KGHSH and CDR2 LQKENI. Deletions cut 6 bases from V and 4 bases from J, with 10 bases between. CDR3 length: 13 residues.

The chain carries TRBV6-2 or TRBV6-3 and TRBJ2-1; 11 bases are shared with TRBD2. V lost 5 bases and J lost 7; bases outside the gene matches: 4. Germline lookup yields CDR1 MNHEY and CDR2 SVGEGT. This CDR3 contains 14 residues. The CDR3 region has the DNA TGTGCCAGCAGTCTAGCGGGAGGTTCTAATGAGCAGTTCTTC. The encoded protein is CASSLAGGSNEQFF.